Presented here are 18 T cell receptor beta chains from one specimen sequenced in a study of blood T cell repertoires in COVID-19. TCRdb's copy holds only in-frame clones and misses some; the assay was immunoSEQ multiplex PCR. The sample yields 29,000 or so clones, about nine tenths seen once. Sequencing was performed on peripheral blood. Every receptor here comes from a human donor in a cohort sampled during active COVID-19.

The rearrangement links TRBV5-1 to TRBJ1-1; no reliable D call. Deletions cut 5 bases from V and 0 bases from J, with 14 bases between. Looked up from germline, CDR1 is SGHRS and CDR2 is YFSETQ. The CDR3 sequence is 15 residues long. The DNA of the CDR3 is TGCGCCAGCAGAGTACATTCGGAGATGAACACTGAAGCTTTCTTT. Protein product: CASRVHSEMNTEAFF.

The J gene is TRBJ1-3, the V gene TRBV4-2; TRBD1 matches 9 bases. The germline CDR1 and CDR2 sequences are LGHNA and YNFKEQ. The CDR3 extends over 17 amino acids. With 2 bases clipped from V and 2 bases from J, the junction kept 7 bases outside the gene matches. CDR3 in amino acids: CASSQPQTGGAGNTIYF. The DNA of the CDR3 is TGTGCCAGCAGCCAACCCCAGACAGGGGGAGCTGGAAACACCATATATTTT.

J is TRBJ1-2 and V is TRBV2; 10 bases match TRBD1. Germline assignment: CDR1 SNHLY and CDR2 FYNNEI. Germline trimming cut 6 bases from V and 2 bases from J; bases unmatched to any gene: 3. The CDR3 sequence is 14 residues long. The CDR3: CASRGQGPNYGYTF. The CDR3 DNA sequence: TGTGCCAGCAGGGGACAGGGGCCAAACTATGGCTACACCTTC.

J is TRBJ2-1 and V is TRBV11-2, with TRBD1 as a possible D gene (6 bases). Trimming took off 1 base at V and 6 bases at J, with 10 bases between the two ends. CDR1 is SGHAT and CDR2 is FQNNGV in the germline V gene. This CDR3 has 14 residues. The CDR3 sequence is CASSLVRGRNEQFF. In nucleotides, the CDR3 is TGTGCCAGCAGCTTAGTCAGGGGCCGCAATGAGCAGTTCTTC.

V usage is TRBV9 and J usage is TRBJ2-5; the match to TRBD2 covers 11 bases. Germline assignment: CDR1 SGDLS and CDR2 YYNGEE. V shed 0 bases, J shed 1 base, and the junction held 2 bases outside the gene matches. The CDR3 covers 16 residues. The CDR3: CASSVGGTSGQETQYF. DNA of the CDR3: TGTGCCAGCAGCGTAGGGGGGACTAGCGGCCAAGAGACCCAGTACTTC. The variable domain in full, completed from reference TRBV9 and TRBJ2-5, reads DSGVTQTPKHLITATGQRVTLRCSPRSGDLSVYWYQQSLDQGLQFLIQYYNGEERAKGNILERFSAQQFPDLHSELNLSSLELGDSALYFCASSVGGTSGQETQYFGPGTRLLVL.

The gene calls are TRBV25-1 and TRBJ2-7; 8 bases agree with TRBD1. This CDR3 has 14 residues. CDR1 is MGHDK and CDR2 is SYGVNS in the germline V gene. V trimming: 6 bases; J trimming: 2 bases; junction bases outside the gene matches: 6. In DNA form, the CDR3 reads TGTGCCAGCAGAGGCCGGGACAGGCCCTACGAGCAGTACTTC. Translating it yields CASRGRDRPYEQYF.

V gene TRBV24-1 combines with J gene TRBJ2-1; TRBD2 matches 12 bases. Losses at the gene ends were 3 bases for V and 2 bases for J; bases not matched to a gene: 1. This CDR3 is 16 amino acids long. Germline V gene lookup returns CDR1 KGHDR and CDR2 SFDVKD. The CDR3 sequence: CATSDASGGAYNEQFF. CDR3 coding DNA: TGTGCCACCAGTGATGCTAGCGGGGGGGCCTACAATGAGCAGTTCTTC.

The table lists this clone with a count of one. J is TRBJ2-5 and V is TRBV6-5; the match to TRBD2 covers 8 bases. Per germline, CDR1 MNHEY and CDR2 SVGAGI. This CDR3 is built from 15 residues. With V trimmed by 2 bases and J by 5 bases, 7 bases remained unmatched. The CDR3 sequence: CASSYRTSPYETQYF. CDR3 bases: TGTGCCAGCAGTTACCGGACTAGCCCCTACGAGACCCAGTACTTC.

The CDR3 loop is CASSRQGDQPQHF. CDR3 sequence (DNA): TGTGCCAGCAGTCGACAGGGGGACCAGCCCCAGCATTTT. The J gene is TRBJ1-5, the V gene TRBV25-1, with 9 nucleotides matching TRBD1. Germline V lookup: CDR1 MGHDK, CDR2 SYGVNS. The CDR3 loop spans 13 amino acids. After removal of 5 bases from V and 7 bases from J, the junction contained 3 bases not matched to a gene.

The chain recombines TRBV6-1 with TRBJ2-7, with 8 bases lining up with TRBD2. The CDR3 is 16 residues long. Germline assignment: CDR1 MNHNS and CDR2 SASEGT. J lost 0 bases, V lost 3 bases, and 7 bases had no gene match. In DNA form, the CDR3 reads TGTGCCAGCAGTGACCGGGGGGGGTCCTTCTCCTACGAGCAGTACTTC. Translating it yields CASSDRGGSFSYEQYF.

The chain joins TRBV5-1 to TRBJ2-7; 7 bases line up with TRBD1. CDR1 and CDR2 (germline): SGHRS, YFSETQ. V lost 0 bases and J lost 3; bases outside the gene matches: 6. This CDR3 region has 15 residues. CDR3 region: CASSLGQGRGYEQYF. The CDR3 bases are TGCGCCAGCAGCTTGGGACAGGGAAGAGGCTACGAGCAGTACTTC.

The V gene is TRBV2, the J gene TRBJ2-3; TRBD1 might be the D (5 bases). V dropped 6 bases and J dropped 6 bases, with 19 bases sitting between them. The CDR3 runs 15 residues. The germline gives CDR1 SNHLY, CDR2 FYNNEI. The CDR3 bases are TGTGCCAGCAGCAAAGAATCCCTGGGGCGGGATACGCAGTATTTT. It translates to CASSKESLGRDTQYF.

The genes are TRBV4-3 and TRBJ1-1; maybe TRBD1 (5 bases). V gave up 4 bases and J gave up 2 bases, with 17 bases separating them. Germline values: CDR1 LGHNA, CDR2 YSLEER. The CDR3 totals 16 residues. The CDR3 DNA follows: TGCGCCAGCAGCCTAGGCCCCCAGGGTGGCAACACTGAAGCTTTCTTT. Translation: CASSLGPQGGNTEAFF.

The V and J genes are TRBV28 and TRBJ2-7; a possible D gene is TRBD1 (5 bases). Trimming pared 2 bases from V and 4 bases from J, leaving 12 bases between. Per germline, CDR1 MDHEN and CDR2 SYDVKM. This CDR3 is 14 amino acids long. The CDR3 sequence is CASSLLRTLYEQYF. CDR3 nucleotides: TGTGCCAGCAGTTTACTCAGGACACTGTACGAGCAGTACTTC.

The chain links TRBV14 to TRBJ2-7, with D tentatively TRBD1 (6 bases). V was shortened by 5 bases and J by 1 base, with 9 bases between the two germline ends. CDR3 length: 13 residues. Germline lookup yields CDR1 SGHDN and CDR2 FVKESK. CDR3 DNA: TGTGCCAGCAGCGATACAGGGTCCTACGAGCAGTACTTC. It yields the protein CASSDTGSYEQYF.

V is TRBV10-1 and J is TRBJ1-1; no firm D call. This CDR3 has 15 amino acids. Per the germline V gene, CDR1 is WNHNN and CDR2 is SYGVQD (reference sequence). V was clipped by 5 bases and J by 4 bases, with 17 bases between them. CDR3: CASSTCLTEVTEAFF. Written as DNA, the CDR3 is TGCGCCAGCAGTACTTGTTTGACTGAAGTCACTGAAGCTTTCTTT.

With respect to this clone: One end of the junction does not line up with germline, which may come from a read error. The rearrangement uses TRBV5-4 and TRBJ2-3, with a tentative D call TRBD1 (7 bases). CDR1 SGHNT and CDR2 YYREEE come from the germline V gene (reference sequence). The CDR3 loop spans 14 amino acids. This CDR3 is CASSPGGGGQPTDF. The CDR3 DNA is TGTGCCAGCAGCCCCGGGGGTGGGGGACAGCCCACGGATTTT. Variable domain in full (rest from reference TRBV5-4 and TRBJ2-3): ETGVTQSPTHLIKTRGQQVTLRCSSQSGHNTVSWYQQALGQGPQFIFQYYREEENGRGNFPPRFSGLQFPNYSSELNVNALELDDSALYLCASSPGGGGQPTDFGPGTRLTVL.

This chain joins TRBV4-1 and TRBJ2-5; D call uncertain. The CDR3 totals 12 residues. Trimming took off 1 base at V and 6 bases at J, with 6 bases between the two ends. Germline V lookup: CDR1 MGHRA, CDR2 YSYEKL. CDR3 sequence: CASSQGGKTQYF. CDR3 DNA sequence: TGCGCCAGCAGCCAAGGCGGAAAGACCCAGTACTTC.